Detailed here is one T cell receptor beta chain. Trimming at V came to 4 bases and at J to 3 bases, leaving 4 bases not matched to a gene. The CDR3 is 14 residues long. CDR1 and CDR2 (germline): MGHRA, YSYEKL. This specimen belongs to a study of shared clonotypes between healthy human individuals. Some clones are missing from TCRdb's copy, which holds only in-frame ones; the method was immunoSEQ multiplex PCR. The data contain under 85,000 clones, around 57% of them seen just once; the ten biggest clones take up roughly 56%. The specimen was memory CD8+ T cells sorted from blood. Noted subset: CD45RO+ cells pooled with CCR7-negative TemRA cells. This sequence was found in a man in his thirties or forties in good health. The chain recombines TRBV4-1 with TRBJ2-7; 9 bases map to TRBD1. The CDR3 here is CASSPRTGDYEQYF. DNA for the CDR3: TGCGCCAGCAGCCCAAGGACAGGGGACTACGAGCAGTACTTC.